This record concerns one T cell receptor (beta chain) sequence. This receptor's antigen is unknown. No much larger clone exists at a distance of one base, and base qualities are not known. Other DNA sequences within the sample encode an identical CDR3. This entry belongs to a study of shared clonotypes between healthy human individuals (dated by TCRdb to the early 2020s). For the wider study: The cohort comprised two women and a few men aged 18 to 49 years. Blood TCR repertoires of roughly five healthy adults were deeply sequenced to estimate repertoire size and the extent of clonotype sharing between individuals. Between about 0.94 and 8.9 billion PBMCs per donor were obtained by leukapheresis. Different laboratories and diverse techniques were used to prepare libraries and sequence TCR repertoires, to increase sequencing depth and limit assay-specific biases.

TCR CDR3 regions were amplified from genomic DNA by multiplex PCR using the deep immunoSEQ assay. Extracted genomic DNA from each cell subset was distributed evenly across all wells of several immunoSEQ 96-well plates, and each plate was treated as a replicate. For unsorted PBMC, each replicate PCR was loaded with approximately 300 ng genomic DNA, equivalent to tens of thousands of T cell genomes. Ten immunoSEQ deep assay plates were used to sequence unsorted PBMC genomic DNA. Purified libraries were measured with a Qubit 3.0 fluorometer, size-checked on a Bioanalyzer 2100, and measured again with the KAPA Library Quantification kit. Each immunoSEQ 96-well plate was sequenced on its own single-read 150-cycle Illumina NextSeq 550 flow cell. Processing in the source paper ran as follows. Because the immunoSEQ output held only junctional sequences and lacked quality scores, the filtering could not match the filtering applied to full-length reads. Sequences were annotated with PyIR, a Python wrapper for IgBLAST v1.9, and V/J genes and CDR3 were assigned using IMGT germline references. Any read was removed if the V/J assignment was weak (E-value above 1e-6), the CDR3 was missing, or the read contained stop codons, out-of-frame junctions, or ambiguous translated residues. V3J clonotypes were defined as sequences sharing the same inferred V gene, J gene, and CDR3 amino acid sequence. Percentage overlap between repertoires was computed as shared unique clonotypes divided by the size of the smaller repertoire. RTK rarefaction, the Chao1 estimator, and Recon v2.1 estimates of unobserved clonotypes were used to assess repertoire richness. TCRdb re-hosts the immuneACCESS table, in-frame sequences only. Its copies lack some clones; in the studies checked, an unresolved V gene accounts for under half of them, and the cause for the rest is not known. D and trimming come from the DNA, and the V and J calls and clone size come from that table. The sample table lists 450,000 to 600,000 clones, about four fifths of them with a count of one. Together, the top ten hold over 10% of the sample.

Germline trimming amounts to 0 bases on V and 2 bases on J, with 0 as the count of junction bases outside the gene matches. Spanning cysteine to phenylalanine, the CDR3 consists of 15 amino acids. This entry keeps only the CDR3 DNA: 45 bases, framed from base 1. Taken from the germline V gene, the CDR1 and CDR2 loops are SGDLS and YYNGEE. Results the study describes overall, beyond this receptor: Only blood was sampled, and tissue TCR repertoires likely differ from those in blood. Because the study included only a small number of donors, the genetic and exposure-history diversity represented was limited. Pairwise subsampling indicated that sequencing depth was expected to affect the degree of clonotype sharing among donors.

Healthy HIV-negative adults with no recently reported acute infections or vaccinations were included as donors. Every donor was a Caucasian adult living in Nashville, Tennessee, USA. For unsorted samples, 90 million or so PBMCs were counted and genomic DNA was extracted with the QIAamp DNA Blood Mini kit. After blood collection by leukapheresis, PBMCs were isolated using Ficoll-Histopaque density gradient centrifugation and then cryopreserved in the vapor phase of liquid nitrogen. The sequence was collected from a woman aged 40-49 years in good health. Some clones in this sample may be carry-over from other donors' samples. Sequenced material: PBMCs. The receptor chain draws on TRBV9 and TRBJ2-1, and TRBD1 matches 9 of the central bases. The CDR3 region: CASSVGQGAYNEQFF. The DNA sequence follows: TGTGCCAGCAGCGTAGGACAGGGGGCCTACAATGAGCAGTTCTTC.